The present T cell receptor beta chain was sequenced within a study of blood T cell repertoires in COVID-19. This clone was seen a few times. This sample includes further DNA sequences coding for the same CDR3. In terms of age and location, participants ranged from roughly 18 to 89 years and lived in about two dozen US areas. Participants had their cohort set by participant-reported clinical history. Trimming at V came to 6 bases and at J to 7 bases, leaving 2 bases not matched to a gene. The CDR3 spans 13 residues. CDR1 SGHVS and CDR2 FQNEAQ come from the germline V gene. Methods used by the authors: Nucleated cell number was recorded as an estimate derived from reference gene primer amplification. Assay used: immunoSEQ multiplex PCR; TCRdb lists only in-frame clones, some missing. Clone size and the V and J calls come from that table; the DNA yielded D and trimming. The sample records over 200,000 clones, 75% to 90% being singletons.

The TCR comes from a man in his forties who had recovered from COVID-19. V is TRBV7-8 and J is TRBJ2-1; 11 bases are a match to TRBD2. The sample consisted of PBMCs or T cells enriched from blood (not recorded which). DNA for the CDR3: TGTGCCAGCAGTCGACTAGCGGGAAATGAGCAGTTCTTC. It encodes CASSRLAGNEQFF.